This TCR beta chain was captured in a study of Ad26.COV2.S vaccination and SARS-CoV-2 variants. Points from the study as a whole: The study found similar non-spike TCR breadth in vaccine and placebo recipients.

The assay was immunoSEQ multiplex PCR, and TCRdb's table has in-frame clones only and misses some. The table lists about half a million clones, nearly 90% of them singletons. With respect to this clone: Its cognate antigen is unknown.

Germline lookup yields CDR1 SQVTM and CDR2 ANQGSEA. The CDR3 extends over 15 amino acids. Deletions cut 0 bases from V and 1 base from J, with 10 bases between. The treatment denotes: about 20 received Ad26.COV2.S at low or high dose, single or two shots; about 5 received placebo; per-sample allocation not given. Following the first vaccine or placebo injection, samples were taken on day 63. This clonotype originated in a person aged 18-65 years who received the Ad26.COV2.S COVID-19 vaccine or a placebo. The specimen was peripheral blood, collected in a trial of Ad26.COV2.S vaccine versus placebo. The V gene is TRBV29-1, the J gene TRBJ2-1; D remains ambiguous. The CDR3 spells CSVEDLAASYNEQFF. Here the CDR3 DNA reads TGCAGCGTTGAAGATCTGGCCGCATCCTACAATGAGCAGTTCTTC.